The clone carrying this T cell receptor beta chain was detected ten times or more. Antigen specificity is unknown. Amplified TCR beta CDR3 regions came from RNA transcripts. First-round RT-PCR of the TCR CDR3 relied on the HTBI primer set. TCRdb re-called the multiplex PCR reads with MiXCR, one entry per CDR3 protein. The sample includes around 380,000 distinct CDR3 sequences, roughly 13% of them seen just once. Exclusion of patients followed from uncontrolled infection, other autoimmune disease, pregnancy or lactation. The study collected blood at first hyperthyroidism diagnosis, before any ophthalmopathy symptoms arose. These data originate in a study of T cells in Graves' hyperthyroidism and ophthalmopathy. The germline CDR1 and CDR2 sequences are SGHRS and YFSETQ. Trimming took off 0 bases at V and 2 bases at J, with 11 bases between the two ends. This CDR3 spans 15 amino acids. Study results and caveats: Ophthalmopathy got predicted by the model a median roughly 6.4 months before its onset. Blood also held most thyroid clonotypes expanded beyond 0.001.

The TCR comes from a man younger than 45 with Graves' hyperthyroidism that later progressed to Graves' ophthalmopathy. The sequenced sample was blood. The chain recombines TRBV5-1 with TRBJ1-1, with no clear D. This CDR3 reads CASSLEDSANTEAFF. CDR3 nucleotides: TGCGCCAGCAGCTTGGAGGATTCGGCTAACACTGAAGCTTTCTTT.